The 19 T cell receptor beta chains in this list originate from one sample, sequenced in a study of blood T cell repertoires in COVID-19. This table comes from immunoSEQ multiplex PCR, and its TCRdb copy is limited to in-frame clones, with some not included. Seen here are approximately 300,000 clones, around 84% observed once, and the top ten hold more than 9%. Sequenced: PBMCs or T cells enriched from blood (not recorded which). Receptors were obtained from a woman younger than 30 who had recovered from COVID-19.

The chain recombines TRBV11-2 with TRBJ2-3; the match to TRBD2 covers 9 bases. Germline assignment: CDR1 SGHAT and CDR2 FQNNGV. The CDR3 has 17 residues. V lost 6 bases, J lost 1 base, and 11 bases stayed unmatched. The CDR3 here is CASRISGSPIGTDTQYF. Written as DNA, the CDR3 is TGTGCCAGCAGGATTAGCGGGAGTCCGATCGGCACAGATACGCAGTATTTT.

CDR3 protein: CASSESVGAGSPLHF. The CDR3 DNA reads as TGCGCCAGCAGTGAGTCGGTAGGAGCCGGATCACCCCTCCACTTT. The chain links TRBV10-1 to TRBJ1-6; D ambiguous. Germline CDR1 and CDR2: WNHNN and SYGVQD (reference sequence). The ends were cut back, 0 bases at V and 10 bases at J, with 13 bases in the middle. The CDR3 runs 15 residues.

V usage is TRBV27 and J usage is TRBJ2-2; D uncertain. The germline gives CDR1 MNHEY, CDR2 SMNVEV (reference sequence). V shed 3 bases and J shed 4 bases, with 18 bases lying between them. The CDR3 is 17 amino acids. The CDR3 sequence: CASSFWMRPRGTGELFF. The CDR3 DNA reads as TGTGCCAGCAGTTTTTGGATGCGGCCTCGAGGCACCGGGGAGCTGTTTTTT.

In its sample, this clone was seen a few times. This chain joins TRBV10-3 and TRBJ1-1; 11 positions match TRBD1. Germline V gene sequence: CDR1 ENHRY, CDR2 SYGVKD. The V gene end was trimmed by 0 bases and the J gene end by 7 bases; junction bases not matched to a gene: 10. This CDR3 contains 17 residues. Here the CDR3 DNA reads TGTGCCATCAGTGAGTCGGGGGCGGACAGGGGGCGCAGTGAAGCTTTCTTT. Translated: CAISESGADRGRSEAFF.

J is TRBJ2-7 and V is TRBV27; 8 bases are a match to TRBD2. Germline trimming cut 8 bases from V and 3 bases from J; bases unmatched to any gene: 18. There are 17 residues in the CDR3. In germline, CDR1 is MNHEY, CDR2 SMNVEV (reference sequence). CDR3 sequence reads: CASGGYYTGLGSYEQYF. In DNA form, the CDR3 reads TGTGCCAGCGGCGGTTATTACACGGGACTAGGGAGCTACGAGCAGTACTTC.

The rearrangement joins TRBV27 to TRBJ1-1; 7 bases fit TRBD1. The trim removed 5 bases at V and 2 bases at J, leaving 8 bases unmatched. This CDR3 contains 15 residues. Per germline, CDR1 MNHEY and CDR2 SMNVEV (reference sequence). CDR3 amino acids: CASSNAGTDNTEAFF. The CDR3 DNA follows: TGTGCCAGCAGTAACGCCGGGACAGATAACACTGAAGCTTTCTTT.

The chain uses TRBV24-1 and TRBJ1-1; D is uncertain. Germline CDR1 and CDR2: KGHDR and SFDVKD. The CDR3 consists of 13 residues. V lost 9 bases, J lost 0 bases, and 10 bases lay in between. This CDR3 is CATASGLNTEAFF. The CDR3 DNA is TGTGCCACCGCTAGTGGGTTGAACACTGAAGCTTTCTTT.

The chain is built from TRBV19 and TRBJ2-7; TRBD2 matches 11 bases. The length of the CDR3 is 14 residues. Germline V gene data show CDR1 as LNHDA and CDR2 as SQIVND (reference sequence). V was clipped by 6 bases and J by 2 bases; unmatched bases: 3. CDR3 sequence: CASRQTSGAYEQYF. Written as DNA, the CDR3 is TGTGCCAGTAGGCAGACTAGCGGGGCCTACGAGCAGTACTTC.

This chain uses TRBV4-2 with TRBJ1-2; no firm D call. The CDR3 totals 13 residues. The V end was cut by 0 bases, the J end by 3 bases, with 5 bases between. Germline V CDR1 and CDR2: LGHNA, YNFKEQ. The CDR3 region has the DNA TGTGCCAGCAGCCAAGAGGACTACTATGGCTACACCTTC. This gives the protein CASSQEDYYGYTF.

The chain carries TRBV14 and TRBJ1-2; tentative D call: TRBD1 (5 bases). V gave up 1 base and J gave up 7 bases, with 13 bases separating them. This CDR3 region has 14 residues. CDR1 is SGHDN and CDR2 is FVKESK in the germline V gene. The CDR3 sequence: CASSQVSGLGGYTF. In DNA form, the CDR3 reads TGTGCCAGCAGCCAAGTGTCAGGGCTGGGTGGCTACACCTTC. The whole variable domain, filled in from reference TRBV14 and TRBJ1-2, reads EAGVTQFPSHSVIEKGQTVTLRCDPISGHDNLYWYRRVMGKEIKFLLHFVKESKQDESGMPNNRFLAERTGGTYSTLKVQPAELEDSGVYFCASSQVSGLGGYTFGSGTRLTVV.

The chain links TRBV2 to TRBJ1-4; D is unclear. Germline values: CDR1 SNHLY, CDR2 FYNNEI. CDR3 length equals 11 residues. Deletions cut 11 bases from V and 7 bases from J, with 11 bases between. The CDR3 DNA reads as TGTGCCGCGGGGAGTGGTGAAAAACTGTTTTTT. Amino acids: CAAGSGEKLFF.

J is TRBJ2-2 and V is TRBV11-2; 12 bases are shared with TRBD2. V lost 5 bases to trimming and J lost 5 bases; unmatched junction nucleotides: 15. The CDR3 runs 19 residues. CDR1 is SGHAT, CDR2 FQNNGV, per germline. CDR3 sequence reads: CASSTRGSSGGARTGELFF. DNA of the CDR3: TGTGCCAGCAGCACCCGGGGGTCTAGCGGGGGGGCGCGGACCGGGGAGCTGTTTTTT.

This clone has just a few counts. This rearrangement joins TRBV5-1 to TRBJ1-1; 7 positions agree with TRBD1. Germline V gives CDR1 SGHRS, CDR2 YFSETQ. The CDR3 contains 14 residues. Trimming at V came to 4 bases and at J to 3 bases, leaving 6 bases not matched to a gene. CDR3 sequence reads: CASSTEGTDTEAFF. CDR3 nucleotides: TGCGCCAGCAGCACCGAAGGGACAGACACTGAAGCTTTCTTT.

The J gene is TRBJ2-7, the V gene TRBV6-2 or TRBV6-3; tentatively, D is TRBD2 (7 bases). CDR3 length: 17 amino acids. V was cut by 1 base and J by 2 bases, with 18 bases left in between. Germline V lookup: CDR1 MNHEY, CDR2 SVGEGT. In nucleotides, the CDR3 is TGTGCCAGCAGTTACTTATTAGGGGGGGCCAGGGCCTACGAGCAGTACTTC. It encodes CASSYLLGGARAYEQYF.

J is TRBJ2-3 and V is TRBV6-5; D might be TRBD1 (5 bases). Per germline, CDR1 MNHEY and CDR2 SVGAGI. Trimming stripped 8 bases from V and 5 bases from J, with 14 bases between. This CDR3 is 13 amino acids long. Written as DNA, the CDR3 is TGTGCCAGCTCGACAGTGTCTGGAGATACGCAGTATTTT. It encodes CASSTVSGDTQYF.

The genes are TRBV5-6 and TRBJ2-7; D call uncertain. V lost 3 bases to trimming and J lost 2 bases, with 12 bases between them. The length of the CDR3 is 14 residues. The germline V gene encodes CDR1 SGHDT and CDR2 YYEEEE. In DNA form, the CDR3 reads TGTGCCAGCAGCTCCCAAATCGGTACCTACGAGCAGTACTTC. This gives the protein CASSSQIGTYEQYF.

The chain carries TRBV6-1 and TRBJ2-2, with D possibly TRBD2 on 6 matching bases. Between the trimmed V and J ends, which lost 3 bases and 10 bases, there was a span of 15 bases. Germline lookup yields CDR1 MNHNS and CDR2 SASEGT. The CDR3 is made up of 14 amino acids. The DNA of the CDR3 is TGTGCCAGCAGTGATCGTCCCGGGACTCCGGAGCTGTTTTTT. Its protein product is CASSDRPGTPELFF.

The V gene is TRBV28, the J gene TRBJ2-2; 8 bases agree with TRBD1. The CDR3 consists of 16 residues. The V segment lost 2 bases and the J segment 7 bases; nucleotides outside the gene matches: 9. Germline assignment: CDR1 MDHEN and CDR2 SYDVKM. CDR3 sequence reads: CASSLLTGGISGELFF. The DNA for the CDR3 is TGTGCCAGCAGTTTACTAACAGGGGGGATTAGCGGGGAGCTGTTTTTT.

In this sample, this clone turned up once. The chain carries TRBV4-1 and TRBJ1-4; 11 bases agree with TRBD1. Germline values: CDR1 MGHRA, CDR2 YSYEKL. The trim removed 0 bases at V and 8 bases at J, leaving 11 bases unmatched. This CDR3 region has 18 residues. The CDR3 DNA reads TGCGCCAGCAGCCAAGAAGGACAGGGGGCGCGCATTTGGGAAAAACTGTTTTTT. This codes for CASSQEGQGARIWEKLFF.